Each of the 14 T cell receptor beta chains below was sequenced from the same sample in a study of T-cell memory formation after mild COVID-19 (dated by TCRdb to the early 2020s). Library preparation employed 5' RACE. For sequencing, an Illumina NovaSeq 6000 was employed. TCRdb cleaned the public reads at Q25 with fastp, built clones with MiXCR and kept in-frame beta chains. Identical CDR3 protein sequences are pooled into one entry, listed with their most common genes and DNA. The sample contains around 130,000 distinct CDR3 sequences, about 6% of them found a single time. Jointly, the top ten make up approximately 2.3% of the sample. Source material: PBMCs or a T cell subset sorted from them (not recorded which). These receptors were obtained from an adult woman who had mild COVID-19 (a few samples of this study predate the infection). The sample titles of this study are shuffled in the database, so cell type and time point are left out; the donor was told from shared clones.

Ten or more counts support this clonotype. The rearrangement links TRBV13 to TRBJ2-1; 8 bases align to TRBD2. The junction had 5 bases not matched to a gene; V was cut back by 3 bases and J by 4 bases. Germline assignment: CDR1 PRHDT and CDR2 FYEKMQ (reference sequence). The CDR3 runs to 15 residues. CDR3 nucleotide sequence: TGTGCCAGCAGCTTGTCCGGGGGGGGGTACAATGAGCAGTTCTTC. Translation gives CASSLSGGGYNEQFF.

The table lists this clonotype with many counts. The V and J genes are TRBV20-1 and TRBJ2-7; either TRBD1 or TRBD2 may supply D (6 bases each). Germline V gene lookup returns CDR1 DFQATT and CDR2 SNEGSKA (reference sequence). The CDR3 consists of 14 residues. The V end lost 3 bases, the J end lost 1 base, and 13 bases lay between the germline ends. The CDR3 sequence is CSASGGVWSYEQYF. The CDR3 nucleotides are TGCAGTGCTAGCGGGGGCGTATGGTCCTACGAGCAGTACTTC.

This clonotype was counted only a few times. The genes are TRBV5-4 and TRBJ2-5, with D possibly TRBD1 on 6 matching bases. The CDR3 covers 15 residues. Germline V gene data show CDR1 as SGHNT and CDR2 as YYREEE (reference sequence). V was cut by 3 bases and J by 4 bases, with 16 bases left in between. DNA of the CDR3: TGTGCCAGCAGCTCATCCAACAGGGCAGGAGAGACCCAGTACTTC. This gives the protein CASSSSNRAGETQYF.

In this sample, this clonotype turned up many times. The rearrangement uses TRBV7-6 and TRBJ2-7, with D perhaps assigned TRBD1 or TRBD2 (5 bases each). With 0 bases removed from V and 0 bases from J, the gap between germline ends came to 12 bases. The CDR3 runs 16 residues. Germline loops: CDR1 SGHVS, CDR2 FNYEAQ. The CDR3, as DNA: TGTGCCAGCAGCTTAGCGCTGTGGGGGAGCTCCTACGAGCAGTACTTC. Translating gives CASSLALWGSSYEQYF. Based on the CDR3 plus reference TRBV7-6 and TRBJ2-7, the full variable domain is GAGVSQSPRYKVTKRGQDVALRCDPISGHVSLYWYRQALGQGPEFLTYFNYEAQQDKSGLPNDRFSAERPEGSISTLTIQRTEQRDSAMYRCASSLALWGSSYEQYFGPGTRLTVT.

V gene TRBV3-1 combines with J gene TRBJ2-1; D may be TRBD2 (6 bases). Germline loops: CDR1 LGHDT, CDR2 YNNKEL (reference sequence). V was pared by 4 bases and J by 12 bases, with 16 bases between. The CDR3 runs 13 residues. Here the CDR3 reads CASSPGTLVGQFF. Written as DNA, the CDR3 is TGTGCCAGCAGCCCAGGGACTCTCGTCGGGCAGTTCTTC.

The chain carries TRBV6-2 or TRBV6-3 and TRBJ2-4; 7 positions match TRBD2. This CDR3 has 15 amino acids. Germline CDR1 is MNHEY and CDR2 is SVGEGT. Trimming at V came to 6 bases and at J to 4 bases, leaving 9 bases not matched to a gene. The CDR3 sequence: CASSLAGDEKNIQYF. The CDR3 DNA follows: TGTGCCAGCAGCTTAGCGGGTGATGAGAAAAACATTCAGTACTTC.

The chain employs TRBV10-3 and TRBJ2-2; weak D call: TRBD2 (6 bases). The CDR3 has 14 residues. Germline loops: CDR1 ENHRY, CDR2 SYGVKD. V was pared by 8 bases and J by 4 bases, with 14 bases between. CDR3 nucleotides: TGTGCCATCGGGGGACTGTCGGTCACCGGGGAGCTGTTTTTT. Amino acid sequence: CAIGGLSVTGELFF.

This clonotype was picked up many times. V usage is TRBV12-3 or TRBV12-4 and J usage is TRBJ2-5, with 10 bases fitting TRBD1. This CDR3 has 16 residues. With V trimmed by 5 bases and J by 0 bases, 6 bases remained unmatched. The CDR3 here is CASSPGQGGYQETQYF. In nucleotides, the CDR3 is TGTGCCAGCAGTCCCGGACAGGGGGGATACCAAGAGACCCAGTACTTC.

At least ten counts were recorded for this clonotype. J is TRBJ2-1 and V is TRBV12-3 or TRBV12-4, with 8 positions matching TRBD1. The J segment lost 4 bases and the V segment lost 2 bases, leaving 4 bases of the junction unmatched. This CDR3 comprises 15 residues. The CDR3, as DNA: TGTGCCAGCAGTTTAAGGGACAGGAGTTACAATGAGCAGTTCTTC. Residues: CASSLRDRSYNEQFF.

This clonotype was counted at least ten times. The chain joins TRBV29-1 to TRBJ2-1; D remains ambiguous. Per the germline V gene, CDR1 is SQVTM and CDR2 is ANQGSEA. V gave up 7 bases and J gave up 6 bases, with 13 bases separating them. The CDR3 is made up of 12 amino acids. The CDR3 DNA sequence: TGCAGCGCTACTGGAGAGAGCAATGAGCAGTTCTTC. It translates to CSATGESNEQFF.

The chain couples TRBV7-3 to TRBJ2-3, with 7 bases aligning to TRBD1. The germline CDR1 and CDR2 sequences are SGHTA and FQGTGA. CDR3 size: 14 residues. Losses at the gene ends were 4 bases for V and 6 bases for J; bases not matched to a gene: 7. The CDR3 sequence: CASSSDRLGDTQYF. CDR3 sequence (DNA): TGTGCCAGCAGCTCGGACAGGCTGGGGGATACGCAGTATTTT.

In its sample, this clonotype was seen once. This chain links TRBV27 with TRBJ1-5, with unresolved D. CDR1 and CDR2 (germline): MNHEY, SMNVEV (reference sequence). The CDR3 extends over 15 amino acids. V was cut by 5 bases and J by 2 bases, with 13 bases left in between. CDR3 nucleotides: TGTGCCAGCAGTCCCCGATGGGCGGGCAATCAGCCCCAGCATTTT. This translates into CASSPRWAGNQPQHF.

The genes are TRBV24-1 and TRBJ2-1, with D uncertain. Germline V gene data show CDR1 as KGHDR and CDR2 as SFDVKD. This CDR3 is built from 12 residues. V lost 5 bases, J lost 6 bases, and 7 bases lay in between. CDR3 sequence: CATSVYSNEQFF. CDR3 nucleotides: TGTGCCACCAGTGTCTATAGCAATGAGCAGTTCTTC.

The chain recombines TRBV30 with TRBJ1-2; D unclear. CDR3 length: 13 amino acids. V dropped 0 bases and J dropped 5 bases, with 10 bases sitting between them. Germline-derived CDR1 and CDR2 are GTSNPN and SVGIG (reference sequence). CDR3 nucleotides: TGTGCCTGGAGTGTACTACACCTTTATGGCTACACCTTC. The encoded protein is CAWSVLHLYGYTF.